The rows below give T cell receptor beta chains drawn from one sample of a study of blood T cell repertoires in COVID-19. Assay used: immunoSEQ multiplex PCR; TCRdb lists only in-frame clones, some missing. The table shows 190,000 or so clones, with about four fifths occurring only once. The sequenced sample was PBMCs or T cells enriched from blood (not recorded which). These receptors all stem from a man aged 35-49 years who had recovered from COVID-19. The conserved cysteine and the conserved F or W are not part of the CDR3 here.

CDR3aa: ASSIPGTDSPLH
j_gene: TRBJ1-6
v_gene: TRBV19

CDR3aa: ASSLEGQGAGNTIY
j_gene: TRBJ1-3
v_gene: TRBV5-1

CDR3aa: ASSAPGGAGETQY
j_gene: TRBJ2-5
v_gene: TRBV25-1

CDR3aa: ASSPFRGGTNTGELF
j_gene: TRBJ2-2
v_gene: TRBV4-2

CDR3aa: ASNRGNEKLF
j_gene: TRBJ1-4
v_gene: TRBV2

CDR3aa: ASSDTSSSTDTQY
j_gene: TRBJ2-3
v_gene: TRBV6-2/TRBV6-3

CDR3aa: ASSLSGVTEAF
j_gene: TRBJ1-1
v_gene: TRBV27

CDR3aa: ASSGLAGGPSYNEQF
j_gene: TRBJ2-1
v_gene: TRBV27

CDR3aa: ASSPFADRGSYGYT
j_gene: TRBJ1-2
v_gene: TRBV11-2

CDR3aa: ASRGQVGRTEQY
j_gene: TRBJ2-7
v_gene: TRBV2

CDR3aa: ASSNLQGTGRMKPQH
j_gene: TRBJ1-5
v_gene: TRBV19

CDR3aa: ASSLSTARQITFWTEAF
j_gene: TRBJ1-1
v_gene: TRBV28

CDR3aa: ASSRTGGGYEQY
j_gene: TRBJ2-7
v_gene: TRBV6-5

CDR3aa: ASSGGGAESTEAF
j_gene: TRBJ1-1
v_gene: TRBV10-1

CDR3aa: ASSLESGLAETQY
j_gene: TRBJ2-5
v_gene: TRBV11-2

CDR3aa: ASSGGGEPRPTDTQY
j_gene: TRBJ2-3
v_gene: TRBV5-4

CDR3aa: ASSSDRNGYT
j_gene: TRBJ1-2
v_gene: TRBV5-6

CDR3aa: ASSSVPGGGEQY
j_gene: TRBJ2-7
v_gene: TRBV27

CDR3aa: ASSPSLVEGLNQPQH
j_gene: TRBJ1-5
v_gene: TRBV18

CDR3aa: ASSLVGQGGTDTQY
j_gene: TRBJ2-3
v_gene: TRBV5-1

CDR3aa: ASSLGGAGRYGYT
j_gene: TRBJ1-2
v_gene: TRBV5-5

CDR3aa: ASSMPGQPRSSTEAF
j_gene: TRBJ1-1
v_gene: TRBV5-4

CDR3aa: ASSPRRIGGNTEAF
j_gene: TRBJ1-1
v_gene: TRBV3-1/TRBV3-2

CDR3aa: ASSQDPGVNTEAF
j_gene: TRBJ1-1
v_gene: TRBV4-1

CDR3aa: ASSLGGKGTEAF
j_gene: TRBJ1-1
v_gene: TRBV7-9

CDR3aa: ASSLARSYGYT
j_gene: TRBJ1-2
v_gene: TRBV7-8

CDR3aa: ASSTDRVDGYT
j_gene: TRBJ1-2
v_gene: TRBV2

CDR3aa: AWKPGGSSNQPQH
j_gene: TRBJ1-5
v_gene: TRBV30

CDR3aa: ASSELAGNNEQF
j_gene: TRBJ2-1
v_gene: TRBV6-4

CDR3aa: ATSRQKIYNSPLH
j_gene: TRBJ1-6
v_gene: TRBV15

CDR3aa: ASTSERDFGNQPQH
j_gene: TRBJ1-5
v_gene: TRBV2

CDR3aa: AISDLTSGGVSYNEQF
j_gene: TRBJ2-1
v_gene: TRBV10-3

CDR3aa: ASSLASWQGLGYT
j_gene: TRBJ1-2
v_gene: TRBV7-9

CDR3aa: ASSPLQVGLSGANVLT
j_gene: TRBJ2-6
v_gene: TRBV6-6

CDR3aa: ASGLGGTEINEQF
j_gene: TRBJ2-1
v_gene: TRBV12-5

CDR3aa: ASSPRDRDGNTIY
j_gene: TRBJ1-3
v_gene: TRBV28

CDR3aa: ASSGQGLNQPQH
j_gene: TRBJ1-5
v_gene: TRBV2

CDR3aa: ASSRAGQGYSSNTEAF
j_gene: TRBJ1-1
v_gene: TRBV3-1/TRBV3-2

CDR3aa: ASSSQGSSYEQY
j_gene: TRBJ2-7
v_gene: TRBV9

CDR3aa: ASSARQGNTEAF
j_gene: TRBJ1-1
v_gene: TRBV9

CDR3aa: AWSSQGNTEAF
j_gene: TRBJ1-1
v_gene: TRBV30

CDR3aa: ASSLLSPNYPFYEQY
j_gene: TRBJ2-7
v_gene: TRBV27

CDR3aa: ASSLTSGSYEQY
j_gene: TRBJ2-7
v_gene: TRBV7-9

CDR3aa: ASTSVRSNYGYT
j_gene: TRBJ1-2
v_gene: TRBV4-1

CDR3aa: ASSQTGGTLNTEAF
j_gene: TRBJ1-1
v_gene: TRBV27

CDR3aa: ASSIDRGFGGYT
j_gene: TRBJ1-2
v_gene: TRBV7-2